Shown below are 29 T cell receptor beta chains from a single sample sequenced in a study of CD8 T cells in Susac syndrome. After extraction with the RNeasy kit, roughly 0.45 to 1 ug of the RNA was reverse transcribed using random hexamers. TCRdb redid the calling of the immunoSEQ multiplex PCR reads with MiXCR, one entry per CDR3 protein. The repertoire holds approximately 200,000 distinct CDR3 sequences, about 96% seen once, with around 0.085% in the top ten. The sequenced sample was CD4+ T cells from PBMCs. The receptors derive from a human donor with multiple sclerosis.

This clonotype appeared once. J is TRBJ2-7 and V is TRBV18; D might be TRBD2 (6 bases). V was pared by 6 bases and J by 6 bases, with 18 bases between. The CDR3 is made up of 14 amino acids. From germline, CDR1 is KGHSH and CDR2 LQKENI. CDR3 bases: TGTGCCAGCTCCCCGGAGGGCCGTCATCCCGAGCAGTACTTC. Translated, it gives CASSPEGRHPEQYF.

This chain uses TRBV30 with TRBJ1-1; D is uncertain. The CDR3 runs to 11 residues. Trimming took off 6 bases at V and 1 base at J, with 6 bases between the two ends. Per germline, CDR1 GTSNPN and CDR2 SVGIG (reference sequence). This chain's CDR3 is CACLKNTEAFF. The DNA of the CDR3 is TGTGCCTGCCTAAAGAACACTGAAGCTTTCTTT.

This chain joins TRBV11-2 and TRBJ2-5; D not resolved. The V end lost 2 bases, the J end lost 5 bases, and 9 bases lay between the germline ends. Germline assignment: CDR1 SGHAT and CDR2 FQNNGV. This CDR3 has 13 residues. CDR3 DNA sequence: TGTGCCAGCAGCTTAATCCTGGGGGAGACCCAGTACTTC. Its protein product is CASSLILGETQYF.

This rearrangement joins TRBV9 to TRBJ2-1, with 8 bases matching TRBD2. From germline, CDR1 is SGDLS and CDR2 YYNGEE. The CDR3 is 15 amino acids. J was trimmed by 6 bases and V by 1 base; bases with no gene match: 6. CDR3 sequence: CASSVRAGVFNEQFF. CDR3 sequence (DNA): TGTGCCAGCAGCGTAAGAGCGGGAGTGTTCAATGAGCAGTTCTTC. Supplemented by reference TRBV9 and TRBJ2-1, the full variable domain reads DSGVTQTPKHLITATGQRVTLRCSPRSGDLSVYWYQQSLDQGLQFLIQYYNGEERAKGNILERFSAQQFPDLHSELNLSSLELGDSALYFCASSVRAGVFNEQFFGPGTRLTVL.

The V call is TRBV12-3 or TRBV12-4, the J call TRBJ2-7; TRBD1 might be the D (5 bases). Trimming took 6 bases from V and 4 from J, leaving 25 bases between them. The CDR3 spans 17 residues. The CDR3 bases are TGTGCCAGCAGCCCCCTCGGCGCGATAGGGGATCATTACGAGCAGTACTTC. Translating gives CASSPLGAIGDHYEQYF.

The gene calls are TRBV24-1 and TRBJ2-1, with 7 bases aligning to TRBD2. CDR1 is KGHDR and CDR2 is SFDVKD in the germline V gene. CDR3 length equals 14 residues. After removal of 6 bases from V and 6 bases from J, the junction contained 7 bases not matched to a gene. CDR3 amino acids: CATSRGLVANEQFF. CDR3 coding DNA: TGTGCCACCAGTCGAGGACTAGTGGCCAATGAGCAGTTCTTC.

V gene TRBV12-3 or TRBV12-4 combines with J gene TRBJ1-1; D not resolved. The CDR3 contains 12 residues. Trimming pared 2 bases from V and 10 bases from J, leaving 11 bases between. CDR3 sequence: CASSLSTPPAFF. In nucleotides, the CDR3 is TGTGCCAGCAGTTTATCGACCCCCCCAGCTTTCTTT.

The V gene is TRBV12-3 or TRBV12-4, the J gene TRBJ2-7; TRBD2 might be the D (5 bases). The ends were cut back, 6 bases at V and 8 bases at J, with 11 bases in the middle. The CDR3 length is 11 residues. CDR3 residues: CASSLSGKQYF. The CDR3 region has the DNA TGTGCCAGCAGCCTCTCCGGGAAGCAGTACTTC.

The genes are TRBV5-1 and TRBJ1-1; D unclear. This CDR3 contains 15 residues. V was trimmed by 2 bases and J by 4 bases, leaving 15 bases between them. Germline V gives CDR1 SGHRS, CDR2 YFSETQ. The CDR3 nucleotides read TGCGCCAGCAGCTTACAGACCCCAAGGGCCACTGAAGCTTTCTTT. It specifies CASSLQTPRATEAFF.

The chain uses TRBV19 and TRBJ1-5, with a tentative D call TRBD1 (5 bases). The CDR3 extends over 15 amino acids. The V end lost 3 bases, the J end lost 5 bases, and 14 bases lay between the germline ends. Germline CDR1 reads LNHDA; CDR2 reads SQIVND (reference sequence). This CDR3 reads CASSIRRRVDQPQHF. In DNA, the CDR3 is TGTGCCAGTAGTATCCGACGCAGGGTGGATCAGCCCCAGCATTTT. Looking up the rest from reference TRBV19 and TRBJ1-5 gives the full variable domain: DGGITQSPKYLFRKEGQNVTLSCEQNLNHDAMYWYRQDPGQGLRLIYYSQIVNDFQKGDIAEGYSVSREKKESFPLTVTSAQKNPTAFYLCASSIRRRVDQPQHFGDGTRLSIL.

The J gene is TRBJ2-7, the V gene TRBV20-1; possibly TRBD1 for D (6 bases). CDR1 and CDR2 from the germline V gene are DFQATT and SNEGSKA (reference sequence). The CDR3 contains 14 residues. The ends were cut back, 3 bases at V and 4 bases at J, with 16 bases in the middle. The CDR3 bases are TGCAGTGCTAGCCTTGCAGGGGTACGGTACGAGCAGTACTTC. It is translated as CSASLAGVRYEQYF.

The chain recombines TRBV14 with TRBJ2-5; D unresolved. V gave up 2 bases and J gave up 3 bases, with 7 bases separating them. The germline gives CDR1 SGHDN, CDR2 FVKESK. The CDR3 contains 13 residues. This CDR3 is CASSQNMEETQYF. CDR3 coding DNA: TGTGCCAGCAGCCAAAACATGGAAGAGACCCAGTACTTC.

This chain links TRBV24-1 with TRBJ2-2, with a tentative D call TRBD1 (5 bases). The V end lost 5 bases, the J end lost 1 base, and 7 bases lay between the germline ends. This CDR3 has 14 amino acids. The V gene's germline CDR1 is KGHDR and CDR2 SFDVKD. Here the CDR3 reads CATSAQGNTGELFF. The DNA of the CDR3 is TGTGCCACCAGTGCGCAGGGGAACACCGGGGAGCTGTTTTTT.

The V call is TRBV14, the J call TRBJ2-6, with a possible D match to TRBD2 (6 bases). Germline CDR1 SGHDN, CDR2 FVKESK. The CDR3 spans 17 residues. V lost 4 bases, J lost 4 bases, and 17 bases lay in between. CDR3 bases: TGTGCCAGCAGCCCTCCCGGGGCCGGGGGAGGGGCCAACGTCCTGACTTTC. It specifies CASSPPGAGGGANVLTF. Variable domain in full (rest from reference TRBV14 and TRBJ2-6): EAGVTQFPSHSVIEKGQTVTLRCDPISGHDNLYWYRRVMGKEIKFLLHFVKESKQDESGMPNNRFLAERTGGTYSTLKVQPAELEDSGVYFCASSPPGAGGGANVLTFGAGSRLTVL.

This clonotype was seen just once. This rearrangement joins TRBV18 to TRBJ2-1; unclear D gene. This CDR3 region has 16 residues. The ends were cut back, 0 bases at V and 3 bases at J, with 12 bases in the middle. Germline values: CDR1 KGHSH, CDR2 LQKENI. CDR3 coding DNA: TGTGCCAGCTCACCACCGATCCAACCCATCTACAATGAGCAGTTCTTC. Translation gives CASSPPIQPIYNEQFF. Full variable domain (rest looked up from reference TRBV18 and TRBJ2-1): NAGVMQNPRHLVRRRGQEARLRCSPMKGHSHVYWYRQLPEEGLKFMVYLQKENIIDESGMPKERFSAEFPKEGPSILRIQQVVRGDSAAYFCASSPPIQPIYNEQFFGPGTRLTVL.

In this sample, this clonotype turned up a few times. The CDR3 DNA reads TGTGCCAGCAGTCCCGGACAGTACAATGAGCAGTTCTTC. It translates to CASSPGQYNEQFF. The chain recombines TRBV7-9 with TRBJ2-1, with D possibly being TRBD1 (6 bases). The CDR3 consists of 13 residues. Germline values: CDR1 SEHNR, CDR2 FQNEAQ (reference sequence). The germline V and J ends were trimmed by 6 bases and 4 bases, with 10 bases remaining between them.

This clonotype has just one count. V gene TRBV3-1 combines with J gene TRBJ2-2, with 9 bases that match TRBD1. CDR1 and CDR2 from the germline V gene are LGHDT and YNNKEL (reference sequence). The trim removed 4 bases at V and 6 bases at J, leaving 6 bases unmatched. This CDR3 contains 15 residues. The CDR3 DNA reads as TGTGCCAGCAGCCCTCAGACAGGGGGGGCCGGGGAGCTGTTTTTT. This translates into CASSPQTGGAGELFF. Based on the CDR3 plus reference TRBV3-1 and TRBJ2-2, the full variable domain is DTAVSQTPKYLVTQMGNDKSIKCEQNLGHDTMYWYKQDSKKFLKIMFSYNNKELIINETVPNRFSPKSPDKAHLNLHINSLELGDSAVYFCASSPQTGGAGELFFGEGSRLTVL.

The gene calls are TRBV19 and TRBJ2-7; TRBD2 is a possible D gene (6 bases). Trimming removed 7 bases at V and 3 bases at J, with 19 bases between. The CDR3 consists of 15 residues. Germline CDR1 is LNHDA and CDR2 is SQIVND (reference sequence). DNA of the CDR3: TGTGCCAGTACCCCCACGGGGAGGCTGGGCTACGAGCAGTACTTC. Translating it yields CASTPTGRLGYEQYF.

The rearrangement links TRBV12-3 or TRBV12-4 to TRBJ2-3; 16 bases map to TRBD2. The CDR3 runs 14 residues. Unmatched junction bases numbered 9, after V lost 10 bases and J lost 11 bases. In nucleotides, the CDR3 is TGTGCCACCTCCGGGACTAGCGGGGGGGGTAGGCAGTATTTT. This translates into CATSGTSGGGRQYF.

V and J are TRBV9 and TRBJ2-1, with 11 bases lining up with TRBD2. V dropped 4 bases and J dropped 5; count of bases not matched to a gene: 5. Germline CDR1 and CDR2: SGDLS and YYNGEE. CDR3 length: 15 residues. The CDR3 DNA follows: TGTGCCAGCAGCCCCCGACTAGCGGGGAACAATGAGCAGTTCTTC. This codes for CASSPRLAGNNEQFF.

The rearrangement joins TRBV7-2 to TRBJ2-1, with D possibly matching TRBD1 (6 bases). CDR1 SGHTA and CDR2 FQGNSA come from the germline V gene. This CDR3 has 13 residues. V was pared by 6 bases and J by 3 bases, with 9 bases between. Here the CDR3 reads CASRQGLYNEQFF. DNA of the CDR3: TGTGCCAGCAGACAGGGCCTCTACAATGAGCAGTTCTTC.

V gene TRBV20-1 combines with J gene TRBJ1-2, with D possibly matching TRBD1 (6 bases). The CDR3 is 13 amino acids. Germline V lookup: CDR1 DFQATT, CDR2 SNEGSKA (reference sequence). With 1 base removed from V and 7 bases from J, the gap between germline ends came to 13 bases. This CDR3 is CSARGVGARGYTF. The CDR3, as DNA: TGCAGTGCTAGAGGGGTGGGGGCCCGTGGCTACACCTTC.

The V call is TRBV5-1, the J call TRBJ1-4; no clear D. The CDR3 covers 16 residues. CDR1 and CDR2 from the germline V gene are SGHRS and YFSETQ. V lost 3 bases to trimming and J lost 3 bases, with 15 bases between them. The CDR3 nucleotides are TGCGCCAGCAGCTCCAAGTCGGATTGGCCTAATGAAAAACTGTTTTTT. Amino acids: CASSSKSDWPNEKLFF.

The chain links TRBV20-1 to TRBJ2-7, with TRBD2 matching 9 bases. Germline values: CDR1 DFQATT, CDR2 SNEGSKA (reference sequence). The CDR3 is 13 residues long. Losses at the gene ends were 0 bases for V and 7 bases for J; bases not matched to a gene: 4. CDR3 amino acids: CSARESGRREQYF. The CDR3 region has the DNA TGCAGTGCTAGAGAGAGCGGGAGGAGGGAGCAGTACTTC.

This chain links TRBV12-3 or TRBV12-4 with TRBJ2-5; no reliable D call. The CDR3 consists of 13 residues. V was cut by 10 bases and J by 5 bases, with 17 bases left in between. The DNA of the CDR3 is TGTGCCAACTCAGCCACTTACGGGGAGACCCAGTACTTC. Encoded protein: CANSATYGETQYF.

This chain joins TRBV9 and TRBJ2-5, with D possibly being TRBD2 (5 bases). The CDR3 extends over 15 amino acids. The ends were cut back, 4 bases at V and 4 bases at J, with 17 bases in the middle. Per germline, CDR1 SGDLS and CDR2 YYNGEE. The CDR3 loop reads CASSPRGSRSETQYF. DNA of the CDR3: TGTGCCAGCAGCCCCCGTGGGAGTAGATCAGAGACCCAGTACTTC.

The CDR3 loop is CASSLQQPPDQPQHF. CDR3 in DNA: TGTGCCAGCTCACTTCAACAGCCCCCAGATCAGCCCCAGCATTTT. The chain has TRBV18 and TRBJ1-5; no reliable D call. CDR1 KGHSH and CDR2 LQKENI come from the germline V gene. Trimming stripped 4 bases from V and 5 bases from J, with 15 bases between. This CDR3 has 15 residues.

The chain has TRBV24-1 and TRBJ2-5; D ambiguous. The V gene lost 5 bases and the J gene lost 5 bases, with 11 bases spanning the gap. This CDR3 spans 13 amino acids. Germline CDR1 reads KGHDR; CDR2 reads SFDVKD. In nucleotides, the CDR3 is TGTGCCACCAGTGGTACCCCCTGGGAGACCCAGTACTTC. Protein: CATSGTPWETQYF.

The V and J genes are TRBV30 and TRBJ1-2; D unresolved. CDR3 size: 12 residues. Germline values: CDR1 GTSNPN, CDR2 SVGIG (reference sequence). Deletions cut 4 bases from V and 0 bases from J, with 6 bases between. CDR3 protein: CAWIGTNYGYTF. CDR3 sequence (DNA): TGTGCCTGGATTGGGACTAACTATGGCTACACCTTC.